This TCR beta chain appears in the sequencing data of a study of T cells in Graves' hyperthyroidism and ophthalmopathy. What was amplified from RNA transcripts were TCR beta CDR3 regions. The HTBI primer set drove a first-round RT-PCR of the TCR CDR3. A single record per CDR3 protein comes from TCRdb applying MiXCR to the multiplex PCR reads. The sample lists roughly 740,000 distinct CDR3 sequences; over 15% were seen once. As for this clonotype: Its matching antigen is unknown.

Study-level findings and limits: Classification by a 13 V-J model distinguished ophthalmopathy from stable hyperthyroidism. Most expanded thyroid clonotypes above 0.001 recurred in blood.

The CDR3 consists of 14 residues. Trimming shortened V by 1 base and J by 3 bases, and 10 bases separated the two germline ends. The germline V gene has CDR1 SGHRS and CDR2 YFSETQ. The patients, who ranged from 18 to 65 in age, presented with newly diagnosed hyperthyroidism lasting under 2 months. Uncontrolled infection, other autoimmune disease, pregnancy or lactation barred patients from enrollment. V gene TRBV5-1 combines with J gene TRBJ1-1; possible D gene TRBD1, 5 bases. This clonotype was sampled from a man between 18 and 35 years old with Graves' hyperthyroidism. The source material was blood. CDR3 DNA sequence: TGCGCCAGCAGCTTGATGGGGGAGGACACTGAAGCTTTCTTT. It encodes CASSLMGEDTEAFF.